The 8 T cell receptor beta chains reported below all come from one sample, sequenced in a study of blood T cells in healthy people across ages. For the second PCR, which ran for roughly 6 to 12 cycles, a sample-barcoded 5' primer and a J-beta primer mix were used. TCRdb independently ran MiXCR on the 5' RACE reads; one entry per CDR3 protein. The sample contains about 1,000,000 distinct CDR3 sequences, 40% to 50% of which appear only once. The material sequenced was blood. The receptor source for this set is a woman aged 60 to 75 in good health.

The chain employs TRBV7-2 and TRBJ2-3, with 11 bases fitting TRBD2. The germline CDR1 and CDR2 sequences are SGHTA and FQGNSA. J lost 12 bases, V lost 6 bases, and 5 bases had no gene match. CDR3 length: 12 amino acids. The chain's CDR3 is CASRIAGGGQYF. CDR3 nucleotide sequence: TGTGCCAGCAGGATAGCGGGGGGGGGCCAGTATTTT.

J is TRBJ2-1 and V is TRBV20-1, with 13 bases matching TRBD2. V lost 0 bases, J lost 7 bases, and 0 bases stayed unmatched. Per the germline V gene, CDR1 is DFQATT and CDR2 is SNEGSKA (reference sequence). CDR3 length equals 14 residues. CDR3 bases: TGCAGTGCTAGAGAACTAGCGGGGGGGAATGAGCAGTTCTTC. Amino acids: CSARELAGGNEQFF.

This clonotype was seen only once. V is TRBV20-1 and J is TRBJ2-1, with 9 positions matching TRBD1. The V segment lost 2 bases and the J segment 3 bases; nucleotides outside the gene matches: 14. The CDR3 has 18 residues. The germline CDR1 and CDR2 sequences are DFQATT and SNEGSKA (reference sequence). CDR3 in DNA: TGCAGTGCTAGACCTACGGGTGGTGGGACAGGGAGCTACAATGAGCAGTTCTTC. Translated: CSARPTGGGTGSYNEQFF.

The genes are TRBV25-1 and TRBJ1-2; TRBD1 matches 8 bases. Germline lookup yields CDR1 MGHDK and CDR2 SYGVNS. The CDR3 runs 17 residues. Trimming removed 10 bases from V and 2 bases from J; junction bases left unmatched: 18. The CDR3 coding sequence is TGTGCCAACAGGGGGGCCCGGCCGGGGGTATACAACTATGGCTACACCTTC. This translates into CANRGARPGVYNYGYTF.

This clonotype has more than one count but fewer than ten. The rearrangement joins TRBV29-1 to TRBJ1-5; the D is unclear. Trimming took off 3 bases at V and 11 bases at J, with 11 bases between the two ends. Germline lookup yields CDR1 SQVTM and CDR2 ANQGSEA. The length of the CDR3 is 11 residues. The CDR3 sequence: CSVDLSGSQHF. CDR3 in DNA: TGCAGCGTTGATCTGTCGGGATCCCAGCATTTT.

This clonotype was picked up many times. The V gene is TRBV6-5, the J gene TRBJ2-7; 7 nucleotides agree with TRBD1. V was pared by 10 bases and J by 1 base, with 10 bases of the junction left unmatched. The CDR3 runs to 14 residues. Looked up from germline, CDR1 is MNHEY and CDR2 is SVGAGI. The CDR3 loop is CATSGQPRSYEQYF. In DNA, the CDR3 is TGTGCCACCTCGGGACAGCCTCGTTCCTACGAGCAGTACTTC.

The V call is TRBV13, the J call TRBJ2-5, with D perhaps matching TRBD1 (5 bases). Germline V gene sequence: CDR1 PRHDT, CDR2 FYEKMQ (reference sequence). V lost 0 bases to trimming and J lost 7 bases, with 9 bases between them. The CDR3 loop spans 13 amino acids. The CDR3 coding sequence is TGTGCCAGCAGCTTAGGGGGGCTGGGGACCCAGTACTTC. Translating gives CASSLGGLGTQYF. The complete variable domain, with remaining parts taken from reference TRBV13 and TRBJ2-5, reads AAGVIQSPRHLIKEKRETATLKCYPIPRHDTVYWYQQGPGQDPQFLISFYEKMQSDKGSIPDRFSAQQFSDYHSELNMSSLELGDSALYFCASSLGGLGTQYFGPGTRLLVL.

This clonotype turned up a few times. The chain couples TRBV13 to TRBJ1-4; 7 bases fit TRBD1. The CDR3 runs to 15 residues. Germline assignment: CDR1 PRHDT and CDR2 FYEKMQ (reference sequence). The V gene end was trimmed by 3 bases and the J gene end by 8 bases; junction bases not matched to a gene: 9. CDR3 coding DNA: TGTGCCAGCAGCTTGGGACAGCAAGTAAAGGAAAAACTGTTTTTT. Translation: CASSLGQQVKEKLFF. Drawing the rest from reference TRBV13 and TRBJ1-4, the complete variable domain is AAGVIQSPRHLIKEKRETATLKCYPIPRHDTVYWYQQGPGQDPQFLISFYEKMQSDKGSIPDRFSAQQFSDYHSELNMSSLELGDSALYFCASSLGQQVKEKLFFGSGTQLSVL.